This entry lists 24 T cell receptor beta chains sequenced from one sample in a study of shared T cell receptors in the human thymus. Data came from immunoSEQ multiplex PCR; TCRdb stores just in-frame clones and leaves some out. The sample includes 500,000 to 750,000 clones, around 87% of them seen just once. The data also belong to a second study, concerning human thymus T cells.

Sample: thymocytes. These receptors came from a boy under two years old with a congenital heart defect.

The V gene is TRBV5-1, the J gene TRBJ2-7; D unclear. Germline CDR1 is SGHRS and CDR2 is YFSETQ. This CDR3 region has 14 residues. Trimming took 1 base from V and 3 from J, leaving 11 bases between them. The CDR3 DNA sequence: TGCGCCAGCAGCTTGAGTACAGATGGCTACGAGCAGTACTTC. It yields the protein CASSLSTDGYEQYF.

V and J are TRBV2 and TRBJ1-4; D might be TRBD1 (6 bases). Germline CDR1 and CDR2: SNHLY and FYNNEI. CDR3 length: 17 amino acids. Deletions cut 2 bases from V and 6 bases from J, with 19 bases between. The CDR3 nucleotides are TGTGCCAGCAGTGAACCTTCCCTCAGGGGTACACATGAAAAACTGTTTTTT. It encodes CASSEPSLRGTHEKLFF.

The CDR3 loop is CASRRGEGGPDEQFF. As DNA, the CDR3 is TGTGCCAGCAGACGAGGGGAGGGAGGGCCGGATGAGCAGTTCTTC. This chain joins TRBV27 and TRBJ2-1, with 7 bases that match TRBD2. Germline trimming cut 6 bases from V and 8 bases from J; bases unmatched to any gene: 13. The CDR3 is 15 amino acids. Germline CDR1 and CDR2: MNHEY and SMNVEV (reference sequence).

V is TRBV27 and J is TRBJ2-7, with D maybe TRBD1 (6 bases). The CDR3 spans 14 residues. Germline V lookup: CDR1 MNHEY, CDR2 SMNVEV (reference sequence). Trimming stripped 2 bases from V and 0 bases from J, with 8 bases between. The chain's CDR3 is CASSLGGHSYEQYF. CDR3 nucleotides: TGTGCCAGCAGTTTAGGGGGACACTCCTACGAGCAGTACTTC.

The rearrangement links TRBV7-9 to TRBJ2-5; 13 bases are shared with TRBD2. From germline, CDR1 is SEHNR and CDR2 FQNEAQ (reference sequence). The CDR3 has 18 residues. Trimming cost V 3 bases and J 4 bases; bases outside gene matches: 11. The CDR3 loop reads CASSFCAKTSGRPETQYF. The CDR3, as DNA: TGTGCCAGCAGCTTCTGCGCGAAGACTAGCGGGAGGCCAGAGACCCAGTACTTC. Combining the CDR3 with reference TRBV7-9 and TRBJ2-5 gives the whole variable domain DTGVSQNPRHKITKRGQNVTFRCDPISEHNRLYWYRQTLGQGPEFLTYFQNEAQLEKSRLLSDRFSAERPKGSFSTLEIQRTEQGDSAMYLCASSFCAKTSGRPETQYFGPGTRLLVL.

The chain recombines TRBV23-1 with TRBJ1-5; the D is unclear. TRBV23-1 is an ORF for which the function is uncertain. The germline V and J ends were trimmed by 3 bases and 3 bases, with 9 bases remaining between them. CDR3 length equals 14 residues. CDR3 in DNA: TGCGCCAGCAGTCACGGCCTAGACAATCAGCCCCAGCATTTT. It encodes CASSHGLDNQPQHF.

The rearrangement links TRBV30 to TRBJ2-1; TRBD2 matches at 13 bases. The CDR3 is made up of 16 amino acids. V shed 4 bases and J 6 bases; nucleotides not matched to a gene: 9. Germline CDR1 reads GTSNPN; CDR2 reads SVGIG (reference sequence). The CDR3 coding sequence is TGTGCCTGGACCCAACCGGGACTAGCGGGATCCAATGAGCAGTTCTTC. Amino acid sequence: CAWTQPGLAGSNEQFF. The variable domain in full, with the rest retrieved from reference TRBV30 and TRBJ2-1, is SQTIHQWPATLVQPVGSPLSLECTVEGTSNPNLYWYRQAAGRGLQLLFYSVGIGQISSEVPQNLSASRPQDRQFILSSKKLLLSDSGFYLCAWTQPGLAGSNEQFFGPGTRLTVL.

This rearrangement joins TRBV7-8 to TRBJ1-1; no clear D. CDR1 and CDR2 from the germline V gene are SGHVS and FQNEAQ. The CDR3 has 13 residues. V lost 1 base, J lost 1 base, and 4 bases lay in between. CDR3 residues: CASSLVRNTEAFF. The CDR3 DNA follows: TGTGCCAGCAGCTTAGTCAGGAACACTGAAGCTTTCTTT.

This chain joins TRBV27 and TRBJ2-7; no clear D gene. V shed 6 bases and J shed 10 bases, with 13 bases lying between them. The CDR3 contains 11 residues. Germline CDR1 and CDR2: MNHEY and SMNVEV (reference sequence). The CDR3 sequence: CASSRGGDQYF. The CDR3 DNA reads as TGTGCCAGCAGCAGAGGTGGTGATCAGTACTTC.

The chain carries TRBV19 and TRBJ2-1, with TRBD2 matching 9 bases. The ends lost 5 bases at V and 8 bases at J; junction bases unmatched: 19. The CDR3 runs 18 residues. The germline V gene has CDR1 LNHDA and CDR2 SQIVND (reference sequence). Written as DNA, the CDR3 is TGTGCCAGTAGTCCTATCCATCGACTAGCGGAGAAAGGGGATGAGCAGTTCTTC. Translation: CASSPIHRLAEKGDEQFF.

This clone turned up a few times. CDR3 DNA sequence: TGTGCCAGCAGGAACCCCCCGACAGGGGGCCTGGGAAACACCATATATTTT. It specifies CASRNPPTGGLGNTIYF. The chain has TRBV6-8 and TRBJ1-3, with 10 bases that match TRBD1. J was trimmed by 4 bases and V by 6 bases; bases with no gene match: 12. The CDR3 spans 17 residues. CDR1 MNHGY and CDR2 SAAAGT come from the germline V gene.

V gene TRBV4-1 combines with J gene TRBJ1-1; 8 bases line up with TRBD1. The CDR3 contains 16 residues. V shed 1 base and J 6 bases; nucleotides not matched to a gene: 10. CDR1 and CDR2 from the germline V gene are MGHRA and YSYEKL. The CDR3 DNA is TGCGCCAGCAGCCAAGGAATTAGGGACAGGACACCTGAAGCTTTCTTT. The encoded protein is CASSQGIRDRTPEAFF.

This chain joins TRBV5-1 and TRBJ2-1, with 7 bases fitting TRBD2. Per the germline V gene, CDR1 is SGHRS and CDR2 is YFSETQ. Trimming cost V 1 base and J 9 bases; bases outside gene matches: 7. This CDR3 is 14 amino acids long. The CDR3 DNA is TGCGCCAGCAGCTTGATGGGGAGGGGAGGTGAGCAGTTCTTC. Its protein is CASSLMGRGGEQFF.

The sample holds a few counts of this clone. The chain combines TRBV19 with TRBJ1-5; tentative D call: TRBD1 (5 bases). The CDR3 length is 15 residues. From germline, CDR1 is LNHDA and CDR2 SQIVND (reference sequence). Trimming shortened V by 6 bases and J by 6 bases, and 18 bases separated the two germline ends. The CDR3 spells CASSRRLGASQPQHF. The CDR3, as DNA: TGTGCCAGTAGCCGCCGTTTAGGGGCAAGTCAGCCCCAGCATTTT.

CDR3 sequence: CASSLGVGTGEANYGYTF. CDR3 nucleotide sequence: TGTGCCAGCAGCTTAGGTGTGGGGACAGGGGAGGCTAACTATGGCTACACCTTC. The chain employs TRBV11-2 and TRBJ1-2, with TRBD1 identical over 10 bases. Germline trimming cut 1 base from V and 0 bases from J; bases unmatched to any gene: 8. CDR1 and CDR2 (germline): SGHAT, FQNNGV. CDR3 length equals 18 residues.

This clone has just one count. The chain combines TRBV7-2 with TRBJ1-2; 11 nucleotides line up with TRBD1. CDR1 and CDR2 (germline): SGHTA, FQGNSA. CDR3 length: 15 residues. Trimming removed 5 bases from V and 3 bases from J; junction bases left unmatched: 5. The CDR3 loop reads CASSQTGQGDYGYTF. In nucleotides, the CDR3 is TGTGCCAGCAGCCAGACGGGACAGGGGGACTATGGCTACACCTTC.

The chain uses TRBV28 and TRBJ1-1; 9 bases are a match to TRBD1. The germline V gene has CDR1 MDHEN and CDR2 SYDVKM. CDR3 length: 16 residues. V shed 5 bases and J 3 bases; nucleotides not matched to a gene: 10. CDR3 sequence reads: CASSPGDREGDTEAFF. The CDR3 DNA sequence: TGTGCCAGCAGTCCCGGGGACAGGGAGGGCGACACTGAAGCTTTCTTT.

The chain joins TRBV27 to TRBJ2-2; D is perhaps TRBD1 (6 bases). The ends were cut back, 6 bases at V and 5 bases at J, with 13 bases in the middle. Germline CDR1 reads MNHEY; CDR2 reads SMNVEV (reference sequence). The CDR3 contains 14 residues. DNA for the CDR3: TGTGCCAGCAGACAGGGAAGAGGTACCGGGGAGCTGTTTTTT. It codes for CASRQGRGTGELFF.

This clone came up a few times. The chain employs TRBV5-1 and TRBJ2-5; 12 nucleotides line up with TRBD2. Trimming took 3 bases from V and 5 from J; bases not matched to a gene: 11. The germline gives CDR1 SGHRS, CDR2 YFSETQ. The CDR3 extends over 17 amino acids. CDR3 region: CASSSKSLAGGQETQYF. For the CDR3, the DNA is TGCGCCAGCAGCTCCAAATCACTAGCGGGAGGACAGGAGACCCAGTACTTC.

CDR3 sequence reads: CASTRQGDLGTEAFF. In nucleotides, the CDR3 is TGTGCCAGTACCAGACAGGGGGATTTGGGCACTGAAGCTTTCTTT. V gene TRBV19 combines with J gene TRBJ1-1, with 9 bases matching TRBD1. Germline V gives CDR1 LNHDA, CDR2 SQIVND (reference sequence). V was pared by 7 bases and J by 4 bases, with 10 bases of the junction left unmatched. CDR3 size: 15 residues.

This chain uses TRBV5-4 with TRBJ2-1; a weak D match, TRBD1 (6 bases). V was cut by 0 bases and J by 8 bases, with 15 bases left in between. CDR1 and CDR2 from the germline V gene are SGHNT and YYREEE (reference sequence). The CDR3 is made up of 15 amino acids. CDR3 coding DNA: TGTGCCAGCAGCTTGGCTCGGCAGGGGAACGATGAGCAGTTCTTC. This codes for CASSLARQGNDEQFF.

V and J are TRBV14 and TRBJ2-7; unclear D gene. Trimming shortened V by 4 bases and J by 1 base, and 2 bases separated the two germline ends. Germline V CDR1 and CDR2: SGHDN, FVKESK. This CDR3 comprises 11 residues. The CDR3 DNA follows: TGTGCCAGCAGCCCTTCCTACGAGCAGTACTTC. The encoded protein is CASSPSYEQYF.

V usage is TRBV6-1 and J usage is TRBJ2-7, with unresolved D. Looked up from germline, CDR1 is MNHNS and CDR2 is SASEGT. Between the trimmed V and J ends, which lost 5 bases and 2 bases, there was a span of 16 bases. This CDR3 has 15 residues. CDR3 DNA sequence: TGTGCCAGCAGTATAGGCCCCGGAGCGACCTACGAGCAGTACTTC. Protein: CASSIGPGATYEQYF.

The J gene is TRBJ2-1, the V gene TRBV12-2; the DNA was not used to check the table's D call, TRBD2. TRBV12-2 represents a pseudogene. CDR3 length: 19 residues. For the CDR3, the DNA is TGTGCAAGTCGCTTAGTCGCCCTAGCCCACCCCGAGTCCTACAATGAGCAGTTCTTC. Translating gives CASRLVALAHPESYNEQFF.